The sequence of this T cell receptor (beta chain) was determined in a study of T cell responses to AZD1222 COVID-19 vaccine (dated by TCRdb to about 2021). General notes on the study: AZD1222 recipients with second doses at about 4 weeks or about 12 weeks were pooled, because spike-specific TCR depth and breadth did not differ between schedules. Trial participants were enrolled by age into subgroups of 18-55, 56-69 and 70-plus years, and around 150, 29 and 61 TCR-sequenced participants, respectively, were included in these subgroups. A total of 233 trial participants underwent TCR sequencing, of whom roughly 210 had received two doses of AZD1222 and some 25 had received two doses of the MenACWY control vaccine. Broad study findings and their caveats: Only six AZD1222 recipients were SARS-CoV-2 seropositive at baseline, limiting conclusions about previously exposed vaccinees. The vaccine-associated CD4 TCRs covered the entire spike protein, and the dominant responses fell in regions 160-218 and 743-854. In the small 56-69-year group, the increase in depth fell short of significance, most likely because of low power. Reportedly, almost half of the unique spike-specific TCRs recognized epitopes lying outside the regions that are mutated in the B.1.351 and B.1.1.7 variants. A significant rise in spike-specific TCR breadth and depth was observed after two AZD1222 doses relative to day 0 and relative to MenACWY recipients. Because no samples from the day 14 peak response were available, repertoires could be characterized only after the peak T cell response. Participants were mostly white British and included more females than males, and it was suggested by the authors that clonal diversity may have been underestimated.

The time point label, read with the paper, signifies: baseline before first vaccination. Vaccinee samples came from UK trials COV001 and COV002, including a single-blind randomized controlled phase 2/3 trial of AZD1222 (ChAdOx1 nCoV-19) in healthy adults. For TCRbeta chain sequencing, PBMC samples were collected from trial participants at day 0 and at day 28 after the second dose. Notes on this clone: Its antigen remains unidentified. Qualities for individual bases were not recorded, and no much larger clone is one base off.

The V end loses 0 bases and the J end loses 4 bases, and a stretch of 10 bases separates them. Reading the germline V gene gives CDR1 SGHRS and CDR2 YFSETQ. From the cysteine through the phenylalanine, the CDR3 covers 14 amino acids. The entry retains the CDR3 DNA only, 42 bases that are in frame from base 1. The CDR3 regions of human TCRbeta chains were analyzed by immunosequencing. Under the source paper's analysis protocol: TCRs in the repertoires were matched against a reference library of SARS-CoV-2-specific TCRs that had been generated with the MIRA antigen-specificity platform. Breadth meant the fraction of unique TCRs that were SARS-CoV-2-associated, whereas depth meant the fraction of total T cells that were SARS-CoV-2-associated. Each spike-specific TCR was assigned to its reactive spike region and to a CD4 or CD8 class using the MIRA data. Log10-transformed breadth and depth values were compared by one-way ANOVA with Sidak's multiple comparisons tests. TCRdb obtained this table from immuneACCESS and retained in-frame rearrangements with V and J assigned. These tables miss some clones; where compared with another copy, unresolved V genes account for less than half of the shortfall, and the remainder is unexplained. The V and J calls and clone size were taken over from that table, and D and trimming were inferred from the DNA. This sample has over 120,000 clones in its table, and 70% to 90% of those were observed once. The leading ten clones occupy around 8.6% of the sample.

This receptor was taken from an adult in good health. The sequencing here drew on peripheral blood, taken on day 0 of AZD1222 vaccination. The chain is encoded by TRBV5-1 joined to TRBJ2-5; tentative D gene TRBD2, with 5 bases matching. The sequence in DNA is TGCGCCAGCAGCTTGGATCTCGGAGGAGAGACCCAGTACTTC. This sequence encodes CASSLDLGGETQYF.